Below, 18 T cell receptor beta chains from the same sample are listed, as sequenced in a study of persistence of HIV-infected CD4 T cells. The stimulus was an HIV-1 Gag 15-mer peptide pool, 0.9 to 1 ug/peptide/mL. CD40L-negative CD69-negative CD45RO-high memory CD4+ T cells were sorted as populations depleted of antigen-responding cells. The libraries were made with immunoSEQ version 4 in survey mode. Assay: immunoSEQ multiplex PCR; the TCRdb copy retains only in-frame clones and omits some. Among more than 30,000 clones listed, about 81% were seen once. These receptors are not linked to any known antigen. The material was cultured CD4+ T cells from PBMCs, obtained from a patient who received antiretroviral therapy. The receptors were sampled from an adult with HIV. The donor label of this sample is uncertain.

The chain uses TRBV6-5 and TRBJ1-1, with TRBD1 matching over 8 bases. V lost 6 bases, J lost 12 bases, and 6 bases stayed unmatched. The CDR3 extends over 11 amino acids. From germline, CDR1 is MNHEY and CDR2 SVGAGI. CDR3 in amino acids: CASSTGGRPFF. CDR3 DNA sequence: TGTGCCAGCAGCACAGGGGGTAGGCCTTTCTTT.

This CDR3 is CASSILGRNEKLFF. The CDR3 nucleotides read TGTGCCAGTAGTATATTGGGTAGAAATGAAAAACTGTTTTTT. The gene calls are TRBV19 and TRBJ1-4; D not resolved. Trimming removed 2 bases at V and 5 bases at J, with 9 bases between. Per the germline V gene, CDR1 is LNHDA and CDR2 is SQIVND (reference sequence). CDR3 length: 14 residues.

The rearrangement links TRBV6-1 to TRBJ2-2, with a possible D match to TRBD1 (5 bases). The germline V gene encodes CDR1 MNHNS and CDR2 SASEGT. V dropped 2 bases and J dropped 8 bases, with 15 bases sitting between them. This CDR3 spans 15 amino acids. This CDR3 reads CASSEFATEQGELFF. The CDR3 DNA follows: TGTGCCAGCAGTGAATTCGCGACAGAGCAAGGGGAGCTGTTTTTT.

This chain joins TRBV7-2 and TRBJ1-5; 7 bases match TRBD1. The CDR3 runs to 15 residues. Looked up from germline, CDR1 is SGHTA and CDR2 is FQGNSA. V shed 4 bases, J shed 5 bases, and the junction held 8 bases outside the gene matches. CDR3 sequence: CASSSTGYTHQPQHF. The DNA of the CDR3 is TGTGCCAGCAGCTCGACAGGGTATACTCATCAGCCCCAGCATTTT.

The chain recombines TRBV5-1 with TRBJ1-1; tentatively, D is TRBD1 (6 bases). The CDR3 extends over 15 amino acids. Between the trimmed V and J ends, which lost 0 bases and 6 bases, there was a span of 15 bases. Germline V gene sequence: CDR1 SGHRS, CDR2 YFSETQ. CDR3 region: CASSLDTGMSPEAFF. CDR3 nucleotide sequence: TGCGCCAGCAGCTTGGACACAGGGATGTCCCCTGAAGCTTTCTTT. The whole variable domain, filled in from reference TRBV5-1 and TRBJ1-1, reads KAGVTQTPRYLIKTRGQQVTLSCSPISGHRSVSWYQQTPGQGLQFLFEYFSETQRNKGNFPGRFSGRQFSNSRSEMNVSTLELGDSALYLCASSLDTGMSPEAFFGQGTRLTVV.

This chain links TRBV20-1 with TRBJ2-7; a possible D gene is TRBD2 (5 bases). Germline lookup yields CDR1 DFQATT and CDR2 SNEGSKA (reference sequence). CDR3 size: 11 residues. The V gene lost 6 bases and the J gene lost 3 bases, with 9 bases spanning the gap. The CDR3 region is CSANRGYEQYF. The CDR3 DNA sequence: TGCAGTGCCAACCGGGGCTACGAGCAGTACTTC.

This clone was picked up one time. In nucleotides, the CDR3 is TGTGCCAGCAGCCCCTGGGGCAGGGCCTCCTACAATGAGCAGTTCTTC. It codes for CASSPWGRASYNEQFF. The rearrangement joins TRBV13 to TRBJ2-1, with a weak D call TRBD1 (5 bases). CDR1 and CDR2 (germline): PRHDT, FYEKMQ (reference sequence). This CDR3 comprises 16 residues. V was shortened by 5 bases and J by 0 bases, with 14 bases between the two germline ends.

V gene TRBV3-1 (or the pseudogene TRBV3-2) combines with J gene TRBJ2-1, with D unclear. CDR1 is LGHDT, CDR2 YNNKEL, per germline (reference sequence). V lost 3 bases and J 6 bases, leaving 6 bases between the germline ends. This CDR3 region has 12 residues. CDR3 in DNA: TGTGCCAGCAGCCAGGCTTCCAATGAGCAGTTCTTC. Its translation: CASSQASNEQFF.

The chain links TRBV10-3 to TRBJ2-4; 8 bases align to TRBD2. Germline CDR1 and CDR2: ENHRY and SYGVKD. CDR3 length: 15 residues. Trimming at V came to 6 bases and at J to 3 bases, leaving 7 bases not matched to a gene. The CDR3 DNA reads TGTGCCATCAGCCACCCGGGGGGGGACAAAAACATTCAGTACTTC. This codes for CAISHPGGDKNIQYF.

The gene calls are TRBV9 and TRBJ2-1; D unresolved. Germline-derived CDR1 and CDR2 are SGDLS and YYNGEE. This CDR3 comprises 15 residues. V was pared by 1 base and J by 0 bases, with 8 bases between. CDR3 coding DNA: TGTGCCAGCAGCGTAATGCCGAGCTCCTACAATGAGCAGTTCTTC. This sequence encodes CASSVMPSSYNEQFF.

CDR3 amino acids: CASKFGFTGELFF. In DNA form, the CDR3 reads TGTGCCAGTAAATTCGGGTTCACCGGGGAGCTGTTTTTT. The chain couples TRBV19 to TRBJ2-2; the D is unclear. In germline, CDR1 is LNHDA, CDR2 SQIVND (reference sequence). V gave up 7 bases and J gave up 4 bases, with 10 bases separating them. This CDR3 spans 13 amino acids.

The rearrangement links TRBV6-6 to TRBJ1-5; D perhaps matches TRBD1 (6 bases). CDR1 and CDR2 from the germline V gene are MNHNY and SVGAGI (reference sequence). This CDR3 spans 17 amino acids. Trimming cost V 6 bases and J 2 bases, with 20 bases left between them. The CDR3 DNA reads TGTGCCAGCAGGCGAGGGAGGGGGGCTAATGGCAATCAGCCCCAGCATTTT. Protein: CASRRGRGANGNQPQHF.

The rearrangement links TRBV2 to TRBJ1-4; a possible D gene is TRBD1 (5 bases). Germline V gene data show CDR1 as SNHLY and CDR2 as FYNNEI. CDR3 length equals 13 residues. V lost 7 bases and J 3 bases, leaving 9 bases between the germline ends. This chain's CDR3 is CASNGGPNEKLFF. CDR3 DNA sequence: TGTGCCAGCAATGGGGGACCTAATGAAAAACTGTTTTTT. Full variable domain (rest looked up from reference TRBV2 and TRBJ1-4): EPEVTQTPSHQVTQMGQEVILRCVPISNHLYFYWYRQILGQKVEFLVSFYNNEISEKSEIFDDQFSVERPDGSNFTLKIRSTKLEDSAMYFCASNGGPNEKLFFGSGTQLSVL.

The chain links TRBV5-1 to TRBJ2-7, with D unclear. Germline values: CDR1 SGHRS, CDR2 YFSETQ. The CDR3 has 16 residues. Trimming cost V 4 bases and J 3 bases, with 20 bases left between them. The CDR3 spells CASSPSATTYIYEQYF. DNA for the CDR3: TGCGCCAGCAGCCCCTCCGCCACCACTTATATCTACGAGCAGTACTTC. The whole variable domain, filled in from reference TRBV5-1 and TRBJ2-7, reads KAGVTQTPRYLIKTRGQQVTLSCSPISGHRSVSWYQQTPGQGLQFLFEYFSETQRNKGNFPGRFSGRQFSNSRSEMNVSTLELGDSALYLCASSPSATTYIYEQYFGPGTRLTVT.

The chain links TRBV7-6 to TRBJ1-2; possibly TRBD1 for D (6 bases). Trimming removed 2 bases at V and 7 bases at J, with 17 bases between. Germline CDR1 and CDR2: SGHVS and FNYEAQ. The CDR3 consists of 15 residues. The CDR3 reads CASSLSASGASGYTF. CDR3 in DNA: TGTGCCAGCAGCTTAAGCGCTTCGGGGGCCTCTGGCTACACCTTC. The full variable domain, its missing parts supplied by reference TRBV7-6 and TRBJ1-2, is GAGVSQSPRYKVTKRGQDVALRCDPISGHVSLYWYRQALGQGPEFLTYFNYEAQQDKSGLPNDRFSAERPEGSISTLTIQRTEQRDSAMYRCASSLSASGASGYTFGSGTRLTVV.

CDR3 residues: CASSLDGDTDTQYF. The CDR3, as DNA: TGTGCCAGCAGCCTGGACGGAGACACAGATACGCAGTATTTT. The J gene is TRBJ2-3, the V gene TRBV11-3, with D unresolved. Germline V gene data show CDR1 as SGHNT and CDR2 as YENEEA. Trimming removed 5 bases at V and 2 bases at J, with 11 bases between. The length of the CDR3 is 14 residues.

This chain uses TRBV12-3 or TRBV12-4 with TRBJ1-1; D ambiguous. The CDR3 has 13 residues. Deletions cut 7 bases from V and 1 base from J, with 10 bases between. This CDR3 is CASKTRRNTEAFF. Written as DNA, the CDR3 is TGTGCCAGCAAGACGAGGAGGAACACTGAAGCTTTCTTT.

This chain uses TRBV7-9 with TRBJ2-7; TRBD1 is a possible D gene (5 bases). Germline V gene sequence: CDR1 SEHNR, CDR2 FQNEAQ (reference sequence). The V and J ends lost 1 base and 2 bases respectively, with 12 bases between them. This CDR3 has 15 amino acids. DNA for the CDR3: TGTGCCAGCAGCTTAGGGGGCAGCCTAGCCTACGAGCAGTACTTC. Translated: CASSLGGSLAYEQYF.